The 27 T cell receptor beta chains given below trace back to one sample, sequenced in a study of blood T cell repertoires in COVID-19. Generated by immunoSEQ multiplex PCR, the TCRdb table keeps only in-frame clones and is missing some. The sample records approximately 240,000 clones, approximately 82% being singletons. What was sequenced was peripheral blood. These receptors were obtained from an elderly woman with active or convalescent COVID-19.

This clone was seen a few times. The gene calls are TRBV27 and TRBJ1-2; the D is unclear. Looked up from germline, CDR1 is MNHEY and CDR2 is SMNVEV (reference sequence). Trimming pared 10 bases from V and 3 bases from J, leaving 18 bases between. The CDR3 contains 14 residues. As DNA, the CDR3 is TGTGCCACCGCCGGGTTCGGGAGAGACTATGGCTACACCTTC. Translating it yields CATAGFGRDYGYTF.

This clone showed up just a few times. This chain connects TRBV28 to TRBJ1-2, with 8 nucleotides matching TRBD1. This CDR3 is built from 16 residues. Germline CDR1 reads MDHEN; CDR2 reads SYDVKM. Trimming cost V 5 bases and J 0 bases; bases outside gene matches: 8. The CDR3 nucleotides read TGTGCCAGCAGTCTCCGAGGACAGGGCACTAACTATGGCTACACCTTC. Residues: CASSLRGQGTNYGYTF.

This chain uses TRBV28 with TRBJ2-1; TRBD2 agrees at 8 bases. Germline CDR1 reads MDHEN; CDR2 reads SYDVKM. The CDR3 length is 16 residues. With 3 bases clipped from V and 0 bases from J, the junction kept 4 bases outside the gene matches. The CDR3 loop reads CASSFFRGGSYNEQFF. CDR3 nucleotides: TGTGCCAGCAGTTTCTTCCGGGGGGGCTCCTACAATGAGCAGTTCTTC.

V gene TRBV5-1 combines with J gene TRBJ2-2; a possible D gene is TRBD1 (6 bases). Germline lookup yields CDR1 SGHRS and CDR2 YFSETQ. Trimming cost V 4 bases and J 6 bases, with 13 bases left between them. The CDR3 consists of 14 residues. CDR3: CASSSTGFPGELFF. As DNA, the CDR3 is TGCGCCAGCAGCAGCACAGGGTTTCCCGGGGAGCTGTTTTTT.

This chain uses TRBV10-3 with TRBJ1-4; 9 nucleotides agree with TRBD1. The germline V gene encodes CDR1 ENHRY and CDR2 SYGVKD. The CDR3 loop spans 15 amino acids. After removal of 4 bases from V and 7 bases from J, the junction contained 7 bases not matched to a gene. The CDR3 loop reads CAISAGQGTGEKLFF. CDR3 DNA sequence: TGTGCCATCAGTGCAGGACAGGGGACGGGTGAAAAACTGTTTTTT.

This chain links TRBV28 with TRBJ1-3; D is uncertain. The CDR3 contains 17 residues. Trimming pared 3 bases from V and 4 bases from J, leaving 19 bases between. Germline V gene lookup returns CDR1 MDHEN and CDR2 SYDVKM. CDR3 region: CASSFEGSGTLGNTIYF. Here the CDR3 DNA reads TGTGCCAGCAGTTTCGAAGGTTCAGGTACACTCGGAAACACCATATATTTT.

This clone was counted a few times. The chain carries TRBV2 and TRBJ1-2; D is undetermined. The CDR3 has 13 amino acids. Looked up from germline, CDR1 is SNHLY and CDR2 is FYNNEI. V shed 9 bases and J shed 8 bases, with 19 bases lying between them. The CDR3 region is CARSAEGVGGYTF. The CDR3 DNA reads as TGTGCCAGATCAGCGGAGGGCGTGGGAGGCTACACCTTC. Using reference TRBV2 and TRBJ1-2 for the parts outside the CDR3, the full variable domain is EPEVTQTPSHQVTQMGQEVILRCVPISNHLYFYWYRQILGQKVEFLVSFYNNEISEKSEIFDDQFSVERPDGSNFTLKIRSTKLEDSAMYFCARSAEGVGGYTFGSGTRLTVV.

This clone was seen a single time. The chain couples TRBV3-1 (or the pseudogene TRBV3-2) to TRBJ2-7; 7 bases align to TRBD2. Germline V gives CDR1 LGHDT, CDR2 YNNKEL (reference sequence). Trimming at V came to 4 bases and at J to 7 bases, leaving 16 bases not matched to a gene. This CDR3 comprises 16 residues. The CDR3 DNA reads TGTGCCAGCAGCCCTCGGGGAGGGTCCAGCTGGGGGGAGCAGTACTTC. Protein: CASSPRGGSSWGEQYF.

The gene calls are TRBV19 and TRBJ1-4; 9 bases fit TRBD1. Trimming took 4 bases from V and 5 from J; bases not matched to a gene: 5. The CDR3 runs to 15 residues. Germline CDR1 LNHDA, CDR2 SQIVND (reference sequence). CDR3 sequence: CASSTTGGINEKLFF. In nucleotides, the CDR3 is TGTGCCAGTAGTACAACAGGGGGCATCAATGAAAAACTGTTTTTT.

This rearrangement joins TRBV9 to TRBJ1-5; the D is unclear. This CDR3 comprises 15 residues. Germline assignment: CDR1 SGDLS and CDR2 YYNGEE. Trimming pared 1 base from V and 9 bases from J, leaving 17 bases between. CDR3 coding DNA: TGTGCCAGCAGCGTATCCGGTGGAGCATTATCGCCCCAGCATTTT. Translating gives CASSVSGGALSPQHF.

The CDR3 spells CASGQVAGNFTF. DNA of the CDR3: TGTGCCTCAGGACAGGTTGCCGGGAATTTCACCTTC. The chain has TRBV28 and TRBJ1-2, with 7 positions matching TRBD1. Germline CDR1 and CDR2: MDHEN and SYDVKM. The CDR3 spans 12 residues. With 11 bases clipped from V and 13 bases from J, the junction kept 16 bases outside the gene matches.

The rearrangement links TRBV5-1 to TRBJ1-1; maybe TRBD1 (6 bases). The CDR3 loop spans 15 amino acids. V was pared by 7 bases and J by 0 bases, with 16 bases between. Germline values: CDR1 SGHRS, CDR2 YFSETQ. The CDR3 region is CASYRDQGLNTEAFF. CDR3 DNA sequence: TGCGCCAGCTACAGGGACCAGGGGTTGAACACTGAAGCTTTCTTT.

The rearrangement joins TRBV5-4 to TRBJ2-7; 11 bases agree with TRBD1. CDR1 and CDR2 from the germline V gene are SGHNT and YYREEE (reference sequence). The V and J ends lost 2 bases and 5 bases, in that order; junction bases with no gene match: 6. This CDR3 is built from 15 residues. CDR3 protein: CASSLGGQGADEQYF. In nucleotides, the CDR3 is TGTGCCAGCAGCTTAGGAGGACAGGGGGCGGACGAGCAGTACTTC.

V usage is TRBV29-1 and J usage is TRBJ1-4; 7 bases match TRBD1. After removal of 6 bases from V and 5 bases from J, the junction contained 9 bases not matched to a gene. CDR1 is SQVTM, CDR2 ANQGSEA, per germline. The CDR3 sequence is 14 residues long. CDR3 in DNA: TGCAGCGTCCGTCCCGGGACAGTAAATGAAAAACTGTTTTTT. Its translation is CSVRPGTVNEKLFF.

The chain uses TRBV18 and TRBJ2-3, with 7 bases aligning to TRBD2. CDR3 length: 15 residues. V shed 3 bases, J shed 5 bases, and the junction held 8 bases outside the gene matches. Germline lookup yields CDR1 KGHSH and CDR2 LQKENI. The CDR3: CASSPGLVGGDTQYF. The CDR3 DNA reads as TGTGCCAGCTCACCTGGACTAGTCGGGGGAGATACGCAGTATTTT.

The V call is TRBV24-1, the J call TRBJ2-5; a possible D gene is TRBD2 (6 bases). The V gene's germline CDR1 is KGHDR and CDR2 SFDVKD. The germline V and J ends were trimmed by 9 bases and 2 bases, with 15 bases remaining between them. There are 14 residues in the CDR3. CDR3 coding DNA: TGTGCCACCTCCCCGGCGGGGTTACAAGAGACCCAGTACTTC. Encoded protein: CATSPAGLQETQYF.

The chain carries TRBV15 and TRBJ2-1, with D perhaps TRBD2 (5 bases). The CDR3 runs 17 residues. The V end lost 5 bases, the J end lost 0 bases, and 17 bases lay between the germline ends. Germline values: CDR1 LNHNV, CDR2 YYDKDF (reference sequence). CDR3 bases: TGTGCCACCAGCTCATACTGGGCGGCGGGCTCCTACAATGAGCAGTTCTTC. Its translation is CATSSYWAAGSYNEQFF.

This chain links TRBV5-1 with TRBJ1-2, with 10 bases matching TRBD1. The CDR3 extends over 14 amino acids. Germline V gives CDR1 SGHRS, CDR2 YFSETQ. Trimming removed 4 bases from V and 6 bases from J; junction bases left unmatched: 6. CDR3 DNA: TGCGCCAGCAGCGTGACAGGGGGCGTCGATGGCTACACCTTC. Its translation: CASSVTGGVDGYTF.

This chain joins TRBV6-5 and TRBJ1-6; tentative D call: TRBD1 (5 bases). The ends were cut back, 6 bases at V and 8 bases at J, with 8 bases in the middle. CDR3 length: 12 amino acids. CDR1 and CDR2 from the germline V gene are MNHEY and SVGAGI. CDR3 region: CASSNRHSPLHF. CDR3 sequence (DNA): TGTGCCAGCAGCAACAGGCATTCACCCCTCCACTTT.

V and J are TRBV3-1 (or the pseudogene TRBV3-2) and TRBJ1-2, with 9 nucleotides matching TRBD1. Trimming removed 3 bases from V and 3 bases from J; junction bases left unmatched: 5. Per germline, CDR1 LGHDT and CDR2 YNNKEL (reference sequence). The CDR3 consists of 15 residues. CDR3 loop: CASSHTDRGDYGYTF. The DNA of the CDR3 is TGTGCCAGCAGCCACACGGACAGGGGAGACTATGGCTACACCTTC.

For the CDR3, the DNA is TGCGCCAGCAGTGAGGAGGGACTAGCGGGAGGGGAGACCCAGTACTTC. Encoded protein: CASSEEGLAGGETQYF. The V and J genes are TRBV10-1 and TRBJ2-5; 16 nucleotides match TRBD2. V lost 2 bases and J lost 5; bases outside the gene matches: 2. There are 16 residues in the CDR3. The germline V gene has CDR1 WNHNN and CDR2 SYGVQD (reference sequence).

The V and J genes are TRBV14 and TRBJ2-7; 7 nucleotides match TRBD1. V lost 1 base and J lost 0; bases outside the gene matches: 9. This CDR3 has 17 residues. The V gene's germline CDR1 is SGHDN and CDR2 FVKESK. The CDR3 sequence is CASSQGARGPSSYEQYF. DNA for the CDR3: TGTGCCAGCAGCCAAGGCGCAAGGGGGCCTAGCTCCTACGAGCAGTACTTC.

The chain links TRBV15 to TRBJ2-7; perhaps TRBD1 as D (5 bases). CDR1 is LNHNV, CDR2 YYDKDF, per germline (reference sequence). This CDR3 is 15 amino acids long. V was shortened by 0 bases and J by 4 bases, with 13 bases between the two germline ends. The CDR3 loop reads CATSRDRRVGYEQYF. CDR3 nucleotide sequence: TGTGCCACCAGCAGAGATCGCAGGGTTGGTTACGAGCAGTACTTC.

This clone was observed a handful of times. Other DNA sequences from this sample encode an identical CDR3 as well. This chain links TRBV28 with TRBJ1-3, with 7 bases aligning to TRBD1. J gave up 4 bases and V 6 bases, and 3 bases lay outside the gene matches. This CDR3 has 13 residues. CDR1 and CDR2 from the germline V gene are MDHEN and SYDVKM. CDR3 in DNA: TGTGCCAGCAGCCCGGGACAGGGAAACACCATATATTTT. Protein product: CASSPGQGNTIYF.

The gene calls are TRBV7-8 and TRBJ1-6; 7 nucleotides match TRBD1. With V trimmed by 2 bases and J by 10 bases, 8 bases remained unmatched. The CDR3 has 15 amino acids. Germline V gene data show CDR1 as SGHVS and CDR2 as FQNEAQ. CDR3 in amino acids: CASSLQGVIGSPLHF. CDR3 sequence (DNA): TGTGCCAGCAGCTTACAGGGGGTAATCGGCTCACCCCTCCACTTT.

This clone came up a few times. This CDR3 is CASSPSLGRGPEAFF. CDR3 nucleotides: TGTGCCAGCAGTCCATCCCTGGGCAGGGGACCTGAAGCTTTCTTT. J is TRBJ1-1 and V is TRBV28; possibly TRBD1 for D (6 bases). V gave up 5 bases and J gave up 6 bases, with 19 bases separating them. This CDR3 comprises 15 residues. Germline loops: CDR1 MDHEN, CDR2 SYDVKM.

This chain connects TRBV11-2 to TRBJ1-2; 12 bases match TRBD1. Per the germline V gene, CDR1 is SGHAT and CDR2 is FQNNGV. The CDR3 loop spans 17 amino acids. After removal of 4 bases from V and 4 bases from J, the junction contained 10 bases not matched to a gene. CDR3 DNA sequence: TGTGCCAGCAGCTACGCCGGGACAGGGGGCGCCGGCTATGGCTACACCTTC. Amino acids: CASSYAGTGGAGYGYTF.